The 28 T cell receptor beta chains below were found in one sample sequenced in a study of blood T cells in healthy people across ages. A second PCR of roughly 7 to 11 cycles used a sample-barcoded 5' primer and a J-beta primer mix. MiXCR was run by TCRdb on the 5' RACE reads, yielding one entry per CDR3 protein. The sample shows about 1.8 million distinct CDR3 sequences, about 49% of them seen only once. Input material: blood. The source of these receptors is a woman aged 40-49 years in good health.

This clonotype was seen a few times. V is TRBV9 and J is TRBJ2-1, with 10 nucleotides matching TRBD1. CDR1 and CDR2 (germline): SGDLS, YYNGEE. The CDR3 has 17 residues. J lost 7 bases, V lost 2 bases, and 12 bases had no gene match. CDR3 loop: CASSVGDRGFKANEQFF. CDR3 in DNA: TGTGCCAGCAGCGTTGGGGACAGGGGTTTCAAAGCGAATGAGCAGTTCTTC.

There are many counts of this clonotype. This sequence joins TRBV12-3 or TRBV12-4 and TRBJ2-3; D is unclear. V lost 6 bases, J lost 3 bases, and 19 bases lay in between. The CDR3 extends over 16 amino acids. The CDR3 is CASSLWAPSKTDTQYF. The CDR3 DNA is TGTGCCAGCAGCTTGTGGGCCCCCAGCAAGACAGATACGCAGTATTTT.

This clonotype occurred many times. The chain is built from TRBV29-1 and TRBJ1-2; TRBD1 matches 7 bases. There are 12 residues in the CDR3. CDR1 and CDR2 from the germline V gene are SQVTM and ANQGSEA. In nucleotides, the CDR3 is TGCAGTCACCTAACAGGGGAAGGAGGCTACACCTTC. It translates to CSHLTGEGGYTF. Looking up the rest from reference TRBV29-1 and TRBJ1-2 gives the full variable domain: SAVISQKPSRDICQRGTSLTIQCQVDSQVTMMFWYRQQPGQSLTLIATANQGSEATYESGFVIDKFPISRPNLTFSTLTVSNMSPEDSSIYLCSHLTGEGGYTFGSGTRLTVV.

Notes on this clonotype: One junction end disagrees with the germline gene, perhaps due to a read error. CDR3 region: CSARPASGANVPTF. CDR3 coding DNA: TGCAGTGCTAGGCCGGCCTCTGGGGCCAACGTCCCGACTTTC. V is TRBV20-1 and J is TRBJ2-6; a weak D match, TRBD1 (5 bases). The CDR3 covers 14 residues. Per the germline V gene, CDR1 is DFQATT and CDR2 is SNEGSKA (reference sequence).

The chain combines TRBV7-2 with TRBJ2-3; TRBD1 matches 7 bases. The length of the CDR3 is 12 residues. V shed 8 bases, J shed 3 bases, and the junction held 2 bases outside the gene matches. The V gene's germline CDR1 is SGHTA and CDR2 FQGNSA. CDR3 protein: CASGDRTDTQYF. In DNA, the CDR3 is TGTGCCAGCGGGGACAGAACAGATACGCAGTATTTT.

The chain joins TRBV7-2 to TRBJ2-1; D not certain. CDR3 size: 12 residues. With 6 bases removed from V and 7 bases from J, the gap between germline ends came to 10 bases. Germline assignment: CDR1 SGHTA and CDR2 FQGNSA. The CDR3 protein is CASSHQKNEQFF. DNA for the CDR3: TGTGCCAGCAGTCATCAGAAAAATGAGCAGTTCTTC.

The CDR3 sequence is CASSLGGTRNQPQHF. The DNA of the CDR3 is TGTGCCAGCAGCTTGGGCGGGACAAGAAATCAGCCCCAGCATTTT. The chain couples TRBV7-2 to TRBJ1-5, with D possibly TRBD1 on 6 matching bases. The V end was cut by 3 bases, the J end by 4 bases, with 13 bases between. The germline V gene encodes CDR1 SGHTA and CDR2 FQGNSA. This CDR3 spans 15 amino acids.

The chain links TRBV4-3 to TRBJ2-4; TRBD1 matches at 9 bases. The CDR3 loop spans 15 amino acids. J lost 3 bases, V lost 1 base, and 1 base had no gene match. Germline CDR1 and CDR2: LGHNA and YSLEER. The CDR3 protein is CASSQGDRDKNIQYF. The CDR3 nucleotides are TGCGCCAGCAGCCAAGGGGACAGGGACAAAAACATTCAGTACTTC.

The chain links TRBV27 to TRBJ2-7; D is uncertain. With the DNA end fitting TRBJ2-5 better, the J assignment may be wrong. The CDR3 totals 14 residues. Germline V gene data show CDR1 as MNHEY and CDR2 as SMNVEV (reference sequence). The CDR3 coding sequence is TGTGCCAGCAGTTTTGGTGGTAGTTCGGAGACCCAGTACTTC. Protein sequence: CASSFGGSSETQYF.

In the case of this clonotype: The junction departs from germline at one end; a sequencing error may be responsible. The chain recombines TRBV18 with TRBJ2-5, with D unclear. Germline V gene lookup returns CDR1 KGHSH and CDR2 LQKENI. The CDR3 is 13 residues long. The CDR3 spells CASPPRLQETQYF. Here the CDR3 DNA reads TGTGCCAGCCCACCAAGACTCCAAGAGACCCAGTACTTC.

The chain couples TRBV9 to TRBJ2-7; D is possibly TRBD2 (6 bases). The germline CDR1 and CDR2 sequences are SGDLS and YYNGEE. Trimming cost V 4 bases and J 2 bases, with 16 bases left between them. The CDR3 runs to 15 residues. CDR3 in DNA: TGTGCCAGCAGCCCGCGGACTAATGGGGCCTACGAGCAGTACTTC. This encodes CASSPRTNGAYEQYF.

The chain has TRBV4-2 and TRBJ1-2, with TRBD1 as a possible D gene (6 bases). This CDR3 contains 18 residues. Germline CDR1 LGHNA, CDR2 YNFKEQ. The V gene lost 0 bases and the J gene lost 0 bases, with 17 bases spanning the gap. CDR3 amino acids: CASSQDFGRGNSNYGYTF. DNA for the CDR3: TGTGCCAGCAGCCAAGACTTTGGCAGGGGAAACTCTAACTATGGCTACACCTTC.

V usage is TRBV5-1 and J usage is TRBJ2-1; TRBD2 aligns across 14 bases. J gave up 7 bases and V 0 bases, and 3 bases lay outside the gene matches. This CDR3 is built from 16 residues. Germline V lookup: CDR1 SGHRS, CDR2 YFSETQ. CDR3 sequence: CASSLGGLAGVNEQFF. CDR3 sequence (DNA): TGCGCCAGCAGCTTGGGGGGACTAGCGGGGGTTAATGAGCAGTTCTTC.

The rearrangement joins TRBV9 to TRBJ2-1; 7 bases are shared with TRBD2. Germline V lookup: CDR1 SGDLS, CDR2 YYNGEE. The CDR3 loop spans 16 amino acids. Germline trimming cut 0 bases from V and 5 bases from J; bases unmatched to any gene: 8. The CDR3 here is CASSVGIGGMDNEQFF. For the CDR3, the DNA is TGTGCCAGCAGCGTAGGGATCGGGGGGATGGACAATGAGCAGTTCTTC.

The rearrangement links TRBV6-2 or TRBV6-3 to TRBJ2-7, with 7 bases lining up with TRBD1. The CDR3 spans 14 residues. V lost 5 bases and J lost 2; bases outside the gene matches: 6. The germline V gene has CDR1 MNHEY and CDR2 SVGEGT. The DNA of the CDR3 is TGTGCCAGCAGTGTGACCGGGACAGCCTACGAGCAGTACTTC. Amino acid sequence: CASSVTGTAYEQYF.

As concerns this clonotype: It may be a read error: a sequence one base away is much more abundant. The genes are TRBV20-1 and TRBJ2-7; 8 bases are shared with TRBD1. This CDR3 has 14 residues. With 0 bases clipped from V and 5 bases from J, the junction kept 6 bases outside the gene matches. CDR1 is DFQATT, CDR2 SNEGSKA, per germline (reference sequence). The chain's CDR3 is CSARDPGQVNEQYF. CDR3 sequence (DNA): TGCAGTGCTAGAGACCCGGGACAGGTAAACGAGCAGTACTTC.

The chain is built from TRBV7-2 and TRBJ2-5; a weak D match, TRBD1 (6 bases). The J call may be mistaken, given a closer DNA end match to TRBJ2-1. The CDR3 consists of 16 residues. Germline-derived CDR1 and CDR2 are SGHTA and FQGNSA. The CDR3 reads CASSPLDRALQETQFF. CDR3 DNA sequence: TGTGCCAGCAGCCCCTTGGACAGAGCCCTCCAAGAGACCCAGTTCTTC.

The chain links TRBV10-3 to TRBJ2-7, with a possible D match to TRBD2 (5 bases). Trimming removed 7 bases from V and 7 bases from J, with 17 bases in between. CDR1 ENHRY and CDR2 SYGVKD come from the germline V gene. The CDR3 runs to 13 residues. CDR3 region: CAITTMAGNEQYF. CDR3 coding DNA: TGTGCCATCACTACTATGGCGGGCAATGAGCAGTACTTC.

The rearrangement links TRBV20-1 to TRBJ1-1; D ambiguous. Germline loops: CDR1 DFQATT, CDR2 SNEGSKA (reference sequence). Trimming left V 1 base short and J 6 bases short, with 15 bases between. The CDR3 is made up of 14 amino acids. The CDR3 region is CSARGGRSFSEAFF. The CDR3 coding sequence is TGCAGTGCTAGAGGGGGTCGCAGCTTCTCTGAAGCTTTCTTT.

A few counts support this clonotype. The genes are TRBV12-5 and TRBJ2-1; D unclear. V was trimmed by 5 bases and J by 3 bases, leaving 5 bases between them. CDR1 and CDR2 (germline): LGHNT, FRNRAP. The CDR3 runs 12 residues. The CDR3 protein is CASGQFYNEQFF. CDR3 bases: TGTGCTAGTGGTCAGTTCTACAATGAGCAGTTCTTC.

The chain links TRBV9 to TRBJ2-1; a possible D gene is TRBD1 (5 bases). Germline V gives CDR1 SGDLS, CDR2 YYNGEE. The CDR3 spans 16 residues. V was clipped by 4 bases and J by 2 bases, with 16 bases between them. The CDR3 region is CASSPRGARTYNEQFF. The DNA for the CDR3 is TGTGCCAGCAGCCCTAGGGGCGCGCGGACCTACAATGAGCAGTTCTTC.

The chain carries TRBV7-2 and TRBJ1-6; 7 nucleotides match TRBD1. Looked up from germline, CDR1 is SGHTA and CDR2 is FQGNSA. V lost 4 bases and J lost 7; bases outside the gene matches: 4. The CDR3 has 14 amino acids. CDR3 protein: CASSSGQINSPLHF. DNA of the CDR3: TGTGCCAGCAGCTCGGGACAGATAAATTCACCCCTCCACTTT.

The CDR3 sequence: CASSLKAGIMTDTQYF. The CDR3 bases are TGTGCCAGCAGCTTAAAGGCAGGGATTATGACAGATACGCAGTATTTT. The rearrangement uses TRBV13 and TRBJ2-3, with D possibly TRBD1 on 5 matching bases. The CDR3 sequence is 16 residues long. The germline gives CDR1 PRHDT, CDR2 FYEKMQ (reference sequence). Trimming stripped 2 bases from V and 3 bases from J, with 15 bases between. Based on the CDR3 plus reference TRBV13 and TRBJ2-3, the full variable domain is AAGVIQSPRHLIKEKRETATLKCYPIPRHDTVYWYQQGPGQDPQFLISFYEKMQSDKGSIPDRFSAQQFSDYHSELNMSSLELGDSALYFCASSLKAGIMTDTQYFGPGTRLTVL.

This rearrangement joins TRBV20-1 to TRBJ1-2; unclear D gene. The CDR3 covers 12 residues. In germline, CDR1 is DFQATT, CDR2 SNEGSKA (reference sequence). V lost 6 bases and J 4 bases, leaving 12 bases between the germline ends. DNA of the CDR3: TGCAGTGCCACCCTTATTAGCTATGGCTACACCTTC. The encoded protein is CSATLISYGYTF.

The chain is built from TRBV4-1 and TRBJ1-2; D gene uncertain. The CDR3 length is 16 residues. Germline V CDR1 and CDR2: MGHRA, YSYEKL. The ends were cut back, 2 bases at V and 4 bases at J, with 17 bases in the middle. The CDR3 nucleotides read TGCGCCAGCAGCCAACTATCCAGCCTAACTGGCTATGGCTACACCTTC. It specifies CASSQLSSLTGYGYTF.

This clonotype was counted once. A clone one base away is much larger, so this may be a read error. The chain employs TRBV4-3 and TRBJ2-1; tentatively, D is TRBD2 (5 bases). V was pared by 1 base and J by 6 bases, with 10 bases between. CDR1 and CDR2 (germline): LGHNA, YSLEER. CDR3 size: 14 residues. The CDR3 loop is CASSQGRDSNEQFF. For the CDR3, the DNA is TGCGCCAGCAGCCAAGGCCGGGATTCCAATGAGCAGTTCTTC.

The V gene is TRBV20-1, the J gene TRBJ2-3, with 7 nucleotides matching TRBD2. The CDR3 is 14 residues long. The ends lost 3 bases at V and 4 bases at J; junction bases unmatched: 7. Germline V gene lookup returns CDR1 DFQATT and CDR2 SNEGSKA (reference sequence). CDR3 in DNA: TGCAGTGCTAGGCCGGGGGGAAATGCAGATACGCAGTATTTT. This translates into CSARPGGNADTQYF.

About this clonotype itself: Mismatch with germline at one junction end may stem from a read error. This sequence joins TRBV3-1 and TRBJ2-5, with 9 bases identical to TRBD2. This CDR3 region has 15 residues. Germline CDR1 LGHDT, CDR2 YNNKEL (reference sequence). CDR3 in DNA: TGTGCCAGCGCAGCGGGGGGTCTGGGCCAAGAGACTCAGTACTTC. Protein product: CASAAGGLGQETQYF.